The T cell receptor (beta chain) under discussion was sequenced for a study of T-cell memory formation after mild COVID-19. TCRdb redid the calling of the 5' RACE reads with MiXCR, one entry per CDR3 protein. Of some 450,000 distinct CDR3 sequences in the sample, 20% were seen once. Germline V gene lookup returns CDR1 SGHVS and CDR2 FNYEAQ. Deletions cut 3 bases from V and 2 bases from J, with 17 bases between. The length of the CDR3 is 17 residues. This chain connects TRBV7-6 to TRBJ1-3, with a tentative D call TRBD1 (6 bases). The clonotype originates from an adult woman who had mild COVID-19 (a few samples of this study predate the infection). Cell type and time point are not known. The specimen sequenced was PBMCs or a T cell subset sorted from them (not recorded which). CDR3 amino acids: CASSFEQGNIAGNTIYF. The CDR3 bases are TGTGCCAGCAGCTTCGAACAGGGTAATATCGCTGGAAACACCATATATTTT.